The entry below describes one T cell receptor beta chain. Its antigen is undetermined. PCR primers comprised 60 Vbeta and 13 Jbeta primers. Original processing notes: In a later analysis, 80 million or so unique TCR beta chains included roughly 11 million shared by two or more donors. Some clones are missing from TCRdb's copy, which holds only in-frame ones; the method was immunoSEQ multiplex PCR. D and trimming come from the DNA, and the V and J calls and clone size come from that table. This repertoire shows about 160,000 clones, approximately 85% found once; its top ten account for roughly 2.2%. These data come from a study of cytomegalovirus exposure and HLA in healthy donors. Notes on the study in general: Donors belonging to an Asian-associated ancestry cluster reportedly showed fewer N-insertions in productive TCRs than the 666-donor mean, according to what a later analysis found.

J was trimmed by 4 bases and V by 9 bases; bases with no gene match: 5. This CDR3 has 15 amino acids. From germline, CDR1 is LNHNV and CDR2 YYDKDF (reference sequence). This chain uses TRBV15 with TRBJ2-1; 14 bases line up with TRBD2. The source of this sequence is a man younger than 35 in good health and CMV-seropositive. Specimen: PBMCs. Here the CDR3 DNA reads TGTGCCACGCGGACTAGCGGGGGGCCATACAATGAGCAGTTCTTC. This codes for CATRTSGGPYNEQFF.